These 30 T cell receptor beta chains share one sample of origin, sequenced in a study of blood T cell repertoires in COVID-19. Profiled with immunoSEQ multiplex PCR; TCRdb holds only in-frame clones, not every one. The repertoire includes under 35,000 clones, approximately 91% of them detected once, and about 4.9% sits in the top ten. The source material was peripheral blood. The receptors originated from a human donor in a cohort sampled during active COVID-19.

This clone was recorded only once. The V and J genes are TRBV28 and TRBJ2-5; 9 bases match TRBD1. V lost 8 bases, J lost 5 bases, and 12 bases stayed unmatched. This CDR3 has 15 amino acids. Germline V gene lookup returns CDR1 MDHEN and CDR2 SYDVKM. The chain's CDR3 is CASRSQGATDETQYF. For the CDR3, the DNA is TGTGCCAGCCGCTCACAGGGGGCGACGGACGAGACCCAGTACTTC.

This chain links TRBV11-2 with TRBJ2-3; D possibly corresponds to TRBD2 (6 bases). CDR1 and CDR2 (germline): SGHAT, FQNNGV. With 1 base removed from V and 1 base from J, the gap between germline ends came to 21 bases. The CDR3 covers 19 residues. The CDR3 sequence is CASSLAPPDYPSGTDTQYF. The CDR3 DNA reads TGTGCCAGCAGCTTAGCCCCCCCGGACTACCCTTCGGGCACAGATACGCAGTATTTT.

The chain uses TRBV19 and TRBJ2-7; TRBD2 matches 8 bases. This CDR3 has 14 residues. V was pared by 9 bases and J by 0 bases, with 7 bases of the junction left unmatched. Germline V gene sequence: CDR1 LNHDA, CDR2 SQIVND (reference sequence). The CDR3 DNA is TGTGCCAGCGCGGGGGGTAGGAGCTCCTACGAGCAGTACGTC. As protein: CASAGGRSSYEQYV.

The J gene is TRBJ1-1, the V gene TRBV18, with TRBD1 matching over 9 bases. CDR3 size: 16 residues. CDR1 is KGHSH and CDR2 is LQKENI in the germline V gene. With V trimmed by 2 bases and J by 4 bases, 8 bases remained unmatched. The DNA for the CDR3 is TGTGCCAGCTCACCAGCCCCGACAGGGGGAGGCACTGAAGCTTTCTTT. This sequence encodes CASSPAPTGGGTEAFF.

The genes are TRBV5-1 and TRBJ1-2; D possibly corresponds to TRBD1 (6 bases). This CDR3 comprises 16 residues. The germline V and J ends were trimmed by 7 bases and 3 bases, with 22 bases remaining between them. CDR1 is SGHRS, CDR2 YFSETQ, per germline. The CDR3 loop reads CASSSAFGTPDYGYTF. The CDR3, as DNA: TGCGCCAGCTCCTCTGCTTTTGGGACACCGGACTATGGCTACACCTTC.

The chain couples TRBV28 to TRBJ2-7; 11 bases are shared with TRBD1. The ends lost 1 base at V and 1 base at J; junction bases unmatched: 3. The CDR3 totals 16 residues. Germline V gene data show CDR1 as MDHEN and CDR2 as SYDVKM. The CDR3 spells CASSLSGTGGSYEQYV. CDR3 bases: TGTGCCAGCAGTTTATCCGGGACAGGGGGTTCCTACGAGCAGTACGTC.

J is TRBJ1-2 and V is TRBV5-1, with a weak D call TRBD1 (5 bases). The germline CDR1 and CDR2 sequences are SGHRS and YFSETQ. Trimming removed 0 bases from V and 8 bases from J, with 17 bases in between. The CDR3 is made up of 15 amino acids. In DNA, the CDR3 is TGCGCCAGCAGCTTGGCCGTCGGGGGTACTGACGGCTACACCTTC. Residues: CASSLAVGGTDGYTF.

The rearrangement joins TRBV19 to TRBJ1-5; a weak D match, TRBD1 (6 bases). The CDR3 has 14 amino acids. V was shortened by 7 bases and J by 3 bases, with 13 bases between the two germline ends. Per germline, CDR1 LNHDA and CDR2 SQIVND (reference sequence). CDR3 region: CASTAGEINQPQHF. The CDR3 DNA reads as TGTGCCAGTACTGCAGGGGAGATCAATCAGCCCCAGCATTTT.

The rearrangement joins TRBV10-3 to TRBJ1-4; TRBD1 agrees at 7 bases. This CDR3 has 14 amino acids. CDR1 and CDR2 (germline): ENHRY, SYGVKD. Unmatched junction bases numbered 5, after V lost 0 bases and J lost 10 bases. The chain's CDR3 is CAISESQGDLKLFF. CDR3 coding DNA: TGTGCCATCAGTGAGTCGCAGGGGGATCTAAAACTGTTTTTT.

The chain couples TRBV6-5 to TRBJ1-3; weak D call: TRBD1 (6 bases). Germline V gives CDR1 MNHEY, CDR2 SVGAGI. CDR3 length: 13 amino acids. The germline V and J ends were trimmed by 6 bases and 3 bases, with 9 bases remaining between them. This CDR3 is CASRRTVGNTIYF. The CDR3, as DNA: TGTGCCAGCAGGAGGACAGTTGGAAACACCATATATTTT.

J is TRBJ2-1 and V is TRBV29-1, with 7 bases lining up with TRBD2. The V segment lost 8 bases and the J segment 4 bases; nucleotides outside the gene matches: 14. In germline, CDR1 is SQVTM, CDR2 ANQGSEA. The length of the CDR3 is 15 residues. The CDR3 DNA reads TGCAGCACCCCTGGGGCTAGCGGATTGTACAATGAGCAGTTCTTC. This gives the protein CSTPGASGLYNEQFF.

The V gene is TRBV5-4, the J gene TRBJ2-5; D unclear. CDR3 length equals 15 residues. Germline CDR1 SGHNT, CDR2 YYREEE (reference sequence). Between the trimmed V and J ends, which lost 0 bases and 4 bases, there was a span of 13 bases. CDR3 loop: CASSLDVSLRETQYF. The CDR3 DNA is TGTGCCAGCAGCTTGGATGTCAGTTTACGAGAGACCCAGTACTTC.

This chain joins TRBV5-1 and TRBJ1-5, with D perhaps matching TRBD1 (5 bases). The CDR3 is made up of 15 amino acids. The V gene lost 0 bases and the J gene lost 3 bases, with 10 bases spanning the gap. Germline CDR1 is SGHRS and CDR2 is YFSETQ. The CDR3 coding sequence is TGCGCCAGCAGCTTGGAGGGGTCGATCAATCAGCCCCAGCATTTT. It yields the protein CASSLEGSINQPQHF.

The gene calls are TRBV7-9 and TRBJ2-1; D is uncertain. Per germline, CDR1 SEHNR and CDR2 FQNEAQ (reference sequence). This CDR3 has 15 residues. The V end was cut by 2 bases, the J end by 0 bases, with 8 bases between. CDR3: CASSLSRSSYNEQFF. Written as DNA, the CDR3 is TGTGCCAGCAGCTTATCCCGTAGCTCCTACAATGAGCAGTTCTTC.

This chain links TRBV9 with TRBJ2-1, with D possibly TRBD1 on 5 matching bases. The CDR3 extends over 17 amino acids. Germline loops: CDR1 SGDLS, CDR2 YYNGEE. V gave up 0 bases and J gave up 0 bases, with 13 bases separating them. Here the CDR3 reads CASSVATRAGSYNEQFF. Here the CDR3 DNA reads TGTGCCAGCAGCGTAGCTACCAGGGCAGGCTCCTACAATGAGCAGTTCTTC.

This sequence joins TRBV5-1 and TRBJ2-3; D ambiguous. The CDR3 is 12 amino acids. V was clipped by 6 bases and J by 2 bases, with 7 bases between them. Germline V gene sequence: CDR1 SGHRS, CDR2 YFSETQ. The CDR3 DNA reads TGCGCCAGCATGTTAAACACAGATACGCAGTATTTT. Protein: CASMLNTDTQYF. The full variable domain, with the rest looked up from reference TRBV5-1 and TRBJ2-3, is KAGVTQTPRYLIKTRGQQVTLSCSPISGHRSVSWYQQTPGQGLQFLFEYFSETQRNKGNFPGRFSGRQFSNSRSEMNVSTLELGDSALYLCASMLNTDTQYFGPGTRLTVL.

V usage is TRBV27 and J usage is TRBJ1-5; D call uncertain. This CDR3 contains 13 residues. Trimming cost V 4 bases and J 0 bases, with 4 bases left between them. Germline V gives CDR1 MNHEY, CDR2 SMNVEV (reference sequence). The chain's CDR3 is CASSSYSNQPQHF. Written as DNA, the CDR3 is TGTGCCAGCAGTTCCTATAGCAATCAGCCCCAGCATTTT.

The chain recombines TRBV2 with TRBJ2-2; D uncertain. The CDR3 runs to 14 residues. Germline-derived CDR1 and CDR2 are SNHLY and FYNNEI. Trimming cost V 4 bases and J 13 bases, with 19 bases left between them. The CDR3 DNA is TGTGCCAGCAGTGGAGGAGTTCTTTACTCTTGGCTGTTTTTT. Its translation is CASSGGVLYSWLFF.

The rearrangement links TRBV9 to TRBJ2-5, with 7 bases aligning to TRBD2. The ends lost 7 bases at V and 4 bases at J; junction bases unmatched: 13. The CDR3 loop spans 15 amino acids. Germline V lookup: CDR1 SGDLS, CDR2 YYNGEE. The CDR3 is CASERSGFQGETQYF. CDR3 DNA: TGTGCCAGCGAGCGTAGCGGGTTCCAAGGAGAGACCCAGTACTTC.

CDR3 sequence: CASRRDSGSGELFF. The CDR3 coding sequence is TGTGCCAGTAGACGGGACTCAGGATCCGGGGAGCTGTTTTTT. The chain recombines TRBV19 with TRBJ2-2; a weak D match, TRBD2 (6 bases). Germline CDR1 LNHDA, CDR2 SQIVND (reference sequence). Deletions cut 6 bases from V and 6 bases from J, with 14 bases between. There are 14 residues in the CDR3. Complete variable domain (other parts from reference TRBV19 and TRBJ2-2): DGGITQSPKYLFRKEGQNVTLSCEQNLNHDAMYWYRQDPGQGLRLIYYSQIVNDFQKGDIAEGYSVSREKKESFPLTVTSAQKNPTAFYLCASRRDSGSGELFFGEGSRLTVL.

The gene calls are TRBV11-2 and TRBJ1-3; TRBD1 aligns across 8 bases. J gave up 4 bases and V 2 bases, and 7 bases lay outside the gene matches. The germline CDR1 and CDR2 sequences are SGHAT and FQNNGV. The CDR3 covers 16 residues. The CDR3 sequence: CASSLLMDRAGNTIYF. CDR3 bases: TGTGCCAGCAGCTTATTAATGGACAGGGCCGGAAACACCATATATTTT.

The chain employs TRBV9 and TRBJ2-3; TRBD2 matches 7 bases. J gave up 1 base and V 4 bases, and 6 bases lay outside the gene matches. CDR1 and CDR2 from the germline V gene are SGDLS and YYNGEE. The CDR3 runs to 15 residues. The CDR3 here is CASSPQAGGTDTQYF. CDR3 DNA: TGTGCCAGCAGCCCCCAGGCGGGGGGCACAGATACGCAGTATTTT. Looking up the rest from reference TRBV9 and TRBJ2-3 gives the full variable domain: DSGVTQTPKHLITATGQRVTLRCSPRSGDLSVYWYQQSLDQGLQFLIQYYNGEERAKGNILERFSAQQFPDLHSELNLSSLELGDSALYFCASSPQAGGTDTQYFGPGTRLTVL.

V usage is TRBV5-4 and J usage is TRBJ2-7; D possibly corresponds to TRBD2 (5 bases). The V gene's germline CDR1 is SGHNT and CDR2 YYREEE (reference sequence). The CDR3 consists of 13 residues. V was cut by 5 bases and J by 4 bases, with 13 bases left in between. The CDR3 sequence is CASRIDRGYEQYV. As DNA, the CDR3 is TGTGCCAGCAGGATCGACCGAGGGTACGAGCAGTACGTC.

The chain recombines TRBV6-5 with TRBJ1-3, with TRBD1 identical over 8 bases. The V and J ends lost 4 bases and 4 bases, in that order; junction bases with no gene match: 6. The germline V gene has CDR1 MNHEY and CDR2 SVGAGI. This CDR3 has 15 residues. CDR3 sequence reads: CASSWTGLGGNTIYF. DNA for the CDR3: TGTGCCAGCAGTTGGACAGGGTTAGGCGGAAACACCATATATTTT.

The rearrangement uses TRBV11-1 and TRBJ2-1; D is perhaps TRBD2 (5 bases). CDR1 is SGHAT, CDR2 FQDESV, per germline (reference sequence). V dropped 5 bases and J dropped 0 bases, with 14 bases sitting between them. The CDR3 totals 16 residues. The CDR3 bases are TGTGCCAGCAGCCCCCGAGGGTACAGCTCCTACAATGAGCAGTTCTTC. Translated: CASSPRGYSSYNEQFF.

This CDR3 reads CASSQDRTIKEAFF. The DNA for the CDR3 is TGTGCCAGCAGCCAAGATCGCACTATCAAGGAAGCTTTCTTT. The chain combines TRBV7-9 with TRBJ1-1; unclear D gene. The CDR3 spans 14 residues. Trimming cost V 5 bases and J 8 bases, with 18 bases left between them. Germline V gives CDR1 SEHNR, CDR2 FQNEAQ (reference sequence).

This chain uses TRBV6-2 or TRBV6-3 with TRBJ2-1; 9 bases are a match to TRBD1. Germline CDR1 MNHEY, CDR2 SVGEGT. This CDR3 is built from 14 residues. Trimming at V came to 6 bases and at J to 12 bases, leaving 12 bases not matched to a gene. CDR3 nucleotides: TGTGCCAGCAGATACGGGACAGGGCTTATTCGGCAGTTCTTC. Its translation: CASRYGTGLIRQFF.

The chain joins TRBV11-3 to TRBJ2-1, with D possibly being TRBD2 (5 bases). This CDR3 contains 14 residues. Trimming shortened V by 0 bases and J by 12 bases, and 15 bases separated the two germline ends. CDR1 and CDR2 from the germline V gene are SGHNT and YENEEA. CDR3 loop: CASSLDRGSAAQFF. The DNA of the CDR3 is TGTGCCAGCAGCTTAGATCGGGGTAGCGCGGCGCAGTTCTTC.

This CDR3 reads CASSPRGSYNSPLHF. As DNA, the CDR3 is TGCGCCAGCAGCCCCAGGGGCTCCTATAATTCACCCCTCCACTTT. The chain joins TRBV10-2 to TRBJ1-6; tentatively, D is TRBD1 (6 bases). The germline CDR1 and CDR2 sequences are WSHSY and SAAADI. The ends were cut back, 6 bases at V and 0 bases at J, with 9 bases in the middle. The CDR3 has 15 residues.

In DNA form, the CDR3 reads TGCAGCGTTTCCCTAGTCGGAGACACCATATATTTT. It is translated as CSVSLVGDTIYF. V usage is TRBV29-1 and J usage is TRBJ1-3, with unresolved D. CDR1 is SQVTM, CDR2 ANQGSEA, per germline. This CDR3 is 12 amino acids long. Trimming pared 5 bases from V and 8 bases from J, leaving 13 bases between.